Given below is one T cell receptor (beta chain) in context. Its antigen has not been determined. Base qualities are not at hand, and no much larger clone is one base apart. The sample originates from a study of T cells in localized non-small cell lung cancer (dated by TCRdb to 2018 to 2021). A note on the overall study: T cell repertoires of 200 to 300 early-stage NSCLC patients were analyzed, with tumors being compared against uninvolved tumor-adjacent lungs. All 240 or so NSCLC patients in the cohort were treatment-naive and had localized lung tumors that were resected. Of the NSCLC patients, roughly 130 were male and about 97 were female, and the mean age was roughly 61 years. What the work shows at the level of the full study, not this receptor alone: Because the study design was exploratory, TCR variables were selected using unadjusted p-values without false-discovery rate correction. Of the top 100 tumor clones, a median of roughly 56 were detected in paired uninvolved adjacent lung; some 28 were also among that lung's top 100. Because multi-region tumor sequencing was not performed, intratumor heterogeneity could not be ruled out. Uninvolved tumor-adjacent lung showed the highest T cell clonality, higher than tumor, which suggests more focused antigenic responses in the uninvolved tumor-adjacent lung. Higher blood T cell density associated with longer overall survival, while higher adjacent-lung clonality associated with shorter survival.

The immunoSEQ Assay was used to sequence TCR beta CDR3 regions from DNA. The paper's data handling went like this. To compute T cell density, TCR beta template counts were normalized to usable DNA, which was estimated by amplifying housekeeping genes. Using the preseqR package, richness was estimated by extrapolating to 120,000 templates for tissue samples and 400,000 templates for PBMC samples. Clonality was taken to be one minus Pielou's evenness. Tissue-enriched TCRs were identified by differential abundance testing using productive amino-acid clonotypes, minimum total count 5 and alpha 0.1. The Jaccard Index and the Morisita Overlap Index were used to measure repertoire overlap between compartments. GLIPH grouped TCR beta CDR3s together with public tetramer-defined viral CDR3s, and a viral motif had to include at least three viral sequences and show V-gene enrichment. TCRdb retrieved this table from immuneACCESS and kept in-frame rearrangements only. Not all clones are present; in checked studies, unresolved V genes account for under half, and no reason is known for the remainder. V and J calls and clone size come straight from that table; D and trimming were deduced from the DNA. Counted in this sample were tens of thousands of clones; around 87% of them appeared once. Of the sample, about 17% falls within the top ten clones.

At diagnosis, tumor, uninvolved tumor-adjacent lung and peripheral blood were collected and then preserved as a mix of FFPE and fresh-frozen material. For TCR repertoire profiling, blood samples were analyzed in the form of peripheral blood mononuclear cells. From the cysteine through the phenylalanine, the CDR3 covers 14 amino acids. The CDR3 DNA has 42 bases and is translated from base 1. For CDR1 and CDR2, the germline V gene (reference sequence) lists MNHEY and SMNVEV. Ends trimmed: V by 4 bases, J by 4 bases; bases unmatched to a gene: 4. In this chain, TRBV27 is recombined with TRBJ2-7, and 10 junctional nucleotides match TRBD1. This clonotype originated in a female donor with stage II lung adenocarcinoma. Sample: PBMCs, taken before any cancer treatment. The CDR3 amino acid sequence is: CASSYRDRGYEQYF. The nucleotides are TGTGCCAGCAGTTACCGGGACAGGGGTTACGAGCAGTACTTC.